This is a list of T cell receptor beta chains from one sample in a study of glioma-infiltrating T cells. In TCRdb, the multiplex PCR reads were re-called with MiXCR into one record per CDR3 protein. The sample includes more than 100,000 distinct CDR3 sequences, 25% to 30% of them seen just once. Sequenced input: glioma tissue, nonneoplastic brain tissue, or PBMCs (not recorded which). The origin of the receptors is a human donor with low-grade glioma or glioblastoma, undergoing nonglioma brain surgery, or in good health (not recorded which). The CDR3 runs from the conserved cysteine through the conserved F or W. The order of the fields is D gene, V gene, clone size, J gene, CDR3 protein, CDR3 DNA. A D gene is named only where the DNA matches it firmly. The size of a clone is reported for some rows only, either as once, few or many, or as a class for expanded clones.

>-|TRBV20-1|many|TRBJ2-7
CSASPGQHYEQYF
TGCAGTGCTAGCCCCGGACAGCACTACGAGCAGTACTTC
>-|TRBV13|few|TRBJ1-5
CASSSRLSNQPQHF
TGTGCCAGCAGCTCTCGGTTATCCAATCAGCCCCAGCATTTT
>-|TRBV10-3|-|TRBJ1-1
CAIRTEQNTEAFF
TGTGCCATCAGAACAGAACAGAACACTGAAGCTTTCTTT
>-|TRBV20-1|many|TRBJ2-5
CSAWGQETQYF
TGCAGTGCTTGGGGCCAAGAGACCCAGTACTTC
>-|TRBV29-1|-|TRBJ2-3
CSVGRRATDTQYF
TGCAGCGTTGGTCGCAGGGCCACAGATACGCAGTATTTT
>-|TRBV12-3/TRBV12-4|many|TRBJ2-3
CASSLAGVTDTQYF
TGTGCCAGCAGTTTAGCGGGGGTGACAGATACGCAGTATTTT
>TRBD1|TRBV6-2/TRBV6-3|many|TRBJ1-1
CASSLAQGGTEAFF
TGTGCCAGCAGTTTGGCTCAGGGGGGGACTGAAGCTTTCTTT
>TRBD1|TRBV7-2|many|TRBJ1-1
CGTGSTEAFF
TGTGGGACAGGGAGTACTGAAGCTTTCTTT
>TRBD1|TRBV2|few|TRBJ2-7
CASSRTGGNGEQYF
TGTGCCAGCTCCAGGACAGGGGGCAACGGCGAGCAGTACTTC
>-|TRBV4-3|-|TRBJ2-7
CASSQSPRDGSYEQYF
TGCGCCAGCAGCCAATCTCCAAGAGACGGCTCCTACGAGCAGTACTTC
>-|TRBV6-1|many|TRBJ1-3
CASSEVGADTIYF
TGTGCCAGCAGTGAAGTAGGTGCGGACACCATATATTTT
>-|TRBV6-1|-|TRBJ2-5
CASRQQGF
TGTGCCAGCAGGCAACAGGGATTC
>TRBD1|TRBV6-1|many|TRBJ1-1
CASSESRDRDTEAFF
TGTGCCAGCAGTGAGTCCCGGGACAGGGACACTGAAGCTTTCTTT
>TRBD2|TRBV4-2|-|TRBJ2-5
CASSQAQRGDQETQYF
TGTGCCAGCAGCCAGGCACAGCGGGGGGACCAAGAGACCCAGTACTTC
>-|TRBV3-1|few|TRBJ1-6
CANSPASQNNSPLHF
TGTGCCAACAGCCCCGCGAGCCAGAATAATTCACCCCTCCACTTT
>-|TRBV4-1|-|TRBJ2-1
CASSQDYDYNEQFF
TGCGCCAGCAGCCAAGATTATGACTACAATGAGCAGTTCTTC
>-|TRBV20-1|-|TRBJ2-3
CSARLPAGTDTPYF
TGCAGTGCTAGACTCCCAGCAGGCACAGATACTCCGTATTTT
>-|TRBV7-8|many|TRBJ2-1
CASSRVRGSYNEQFF
TGTGCCAGCAGCCGTGTCCGGGGTTCCTACAATGAGCAGTTCTTC
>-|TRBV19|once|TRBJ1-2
CATAWQTDYGCTF
-
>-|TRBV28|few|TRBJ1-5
CASSEPQHF
TGTGCCAGCAGTGAGCCCCAGCATTTT
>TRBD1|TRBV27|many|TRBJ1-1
CASSPRQGITEAFF
TGTGCCAGCAGTCCCCGACAGGGGATCACTGAAGCTTTCTTT
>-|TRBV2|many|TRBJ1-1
CASRSFTSMNTEAFF
TGTGCCAGTCGTAGCTTTACCTCCATGAACACTGAAGCTTTCTTT
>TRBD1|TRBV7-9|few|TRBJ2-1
CASSPTGDRNEQFF
TGTGCCAGCAGCCCCACAGGGGACCGCAATGAGCAGTTCTTC
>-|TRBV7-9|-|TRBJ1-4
CASSLGVTNEKLFF
TGTGCCAGCAGCCTGGGGGTAACTAATGAAAAACTGTTTTTT
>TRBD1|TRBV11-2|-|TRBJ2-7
CASSFLQGDYEQYF
TGTGCCAGCAGTTTCTTACAGGGGGATTACGAGCAGTACTTC
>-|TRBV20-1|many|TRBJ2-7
CSARVGHPTYEQYF
TGCAGTGCTAGAGTGGGCCACCCGACCTACGAGCAGTACTTC
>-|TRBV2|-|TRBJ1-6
CASALTRNSPLHF
TGTGCCAGCGCCCTTACGAGGAATTCACCCCTCCACTTT
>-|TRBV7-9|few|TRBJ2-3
CASRPHLRTGSTDTQYF
TGTGCCAGCAGACCTCACCTCAGGACTGGGAGCACAGATACGCAGTATTTT